These 31 T cell receptor beta chains share one sample of origin, sequenced in a study of Tregs in tolerant kidney transplant recipients. Related graft donors supplied nonmyeloablative bone marrow transplants, and mixed chimerism was transient. TCRdb's copy holds only in-frame clones and misses some; the assay was immunoSEQ multiplex PCR. This table lists 20,000 to 30,000 clones. The input for sequencing was CD4+ T cells from blood (PBMCs), taken 6 months after the transplant. The receptor source for this set is a human patient who received a combined kidney and bone marrow transplant. The graft donor may have contributed some T cells.

As regards this clone: The read ends 3 residues shy of where the CDR3 ends; the end is completed using the germline J gene. The chain carries TRBV6-2 or TRBV6-3 and TRBJ1-5; D unresolved. Trimming took 3 bases from V and 3 from J, leaving 9 bases between them. This CDR3 comprises 14 residues. CDR1 is MNHEY, CDR2 SVGEGT, per germline. The CDR3 sequence: CASSYDSPNQPQHF. The DNA read from the CDR3 is TGTGCCAGCAGTTATGACTCCCCCAATCAGCCC.

The CDR3 DNA, read in part, is TGTGCCTGGACGGACATGAACACCGGGGAG. Protein sequence: CAWTDMNTGE. The CDR3 as a whole reads CAWTDMNTGELFF. The chain joins TRBV30 to TRBJ2-2; D might be TRBD1 (5 bases). The read halts 3 residues ahead of the CDR3 end, with the missing end drawn from the germline J gene. The CDR3 is 13 residues long. V was pared by 4 bases and J by 1 base, with 7 bases between. CDR1 and CDR2 from the germline V gene are GTSNPN and SVGIG (reference sequence). Based on the CDR3 plus reference TRBV30 and TRBJ2-2, the full variable domain is SQTIHQWPATLVQPVGSPLSLECTVEGTSNPNLYWYRQAAGRGLQLLFYSVGIGQISSEVPQNLSASRPQDRQFILSSKKLLLSDSGFYLCAWTDMNTGELFFGEGSRLTVL.

Worth noting for this clone: The read finishes 3 residues shy of the CDR3 end, and the germline J gene is used to complete it. V usage is TRBV6-1 and J usage is TRBJ2-5, with D perhaps matching TRBD1 (6 bases). This CDR3 has 13 amino acids. CDR1 and CDR2 (germline): MNHNS, SASEGT. V was pared by 4 bases and J by 2 bases, with 8 bases between. The DNA read from the CDR3 is TGTGCCAGCAGTGGGACAGATCAAGAGACC. Translation: CASSGTDQET. The whole CDR3 sequence reads CASSGTDQETQYF.

Regarding this clone: The read terminates 3 residues before the CDR3 end, so the remaining end is supplied by the germline J gene. This chain uses TRBV12-3 or TRBV12-4 with TRBJ2-5; TRBD1 matches 9 bases. The V segment lost 4 bases and the J segment 5 bases; nucleotides outside the gene matches: 8. CDR3 length: 15 amino acids. CDR3: CASSSLGQGGETQYF. The DNA read from the CDR3 is TGTGCCAGCAGTTCCCTGGGACAGGGTGGGGAGACC.

As to this clone: With the read ending 3 residues before the CDR3 end, the germline J gene is used to fill in that end. This rearrangement joins TRBV10-1 to TRBJ2-1; TRBD2 aligns across 10 bases. V lost 8 bases, J lost 9 bases, and 10 bases stayed unmatched. Germline values: CDR1 WNHNN, CDR2 SYGVQD (reference sequence). This CDR3 is built from 14 residues. The sequenced CDR3 bases are TGCGCCAGCCAACCCCAGCGGGGGGGCGGTGAG. This codes for CASQPQRGGGE. The whole CDR3 protein is CASQPQRGGGEQFF.

Notes on this clone: The read falls 3 residues short of the CDR3 end, and the missing part is taken from the germline J gene. The chain links TRBV2 to TRBJ1-6, with D possibly matching TRBD1 (6 bases). In germline, CDR1 is SNHLY, CDR2 FYNNEI. CDR3 length: 12 residues. This CDR3 is CASSGQARSLHF. The CDR3 DNA, read in part, is TGTGCCAGCAGTGGACAGGCCAGATCC.

Comments on this clone: The CDR3 is cut off 3 residues early in the read; its end comes from the germline J gene. This chain links TRBV20-1 with TRBJ1-1; D is unresolved. V dropped 3 bases and J dropped 4 bases, with 12 bases sitting between them. From germline, CDR1 is DFQATT and CDR2 SNEGSKA (reference sequence). This CDR3 region has 13 residues. Incomplete CDR3 DNA: TGCAGTGCTAGGTCCCAACGGGGCACTGAA. This gives the protein CSARSQRGTE. The CDR3 in full is CSARSQRGTEAFF.

On this clone itself: The read terminates 3 residues before the CDR3 end, so the remaining end is supplied by the germline J gene. V and J are TRBV5-5 and TRBJ2-1; 7 bases line up with TRBD2. Germline V gene lookup returns CDR1 SGHKS and CDR2 YYEKEE (reference sequence). V shed 6 bases, J shed 0 bases, and the junction held 6 bases outside the gene matches. The CDR3 consists of 15 residues. The CDR3 DNA, read in part, is TGTGCCAGCACCCGAGCGGGGACCTCCTACAATGAG. Its translation: CASTRAGTSYNE. The whole CDR3 protein reads CASTRAGTSYNEQFF.

Regarding this clone: Read sequence stops 3 residues before the CDR3 end, and the germline J gene provides the missing end. The chain combines TRBV5-4 with TRBJ1-2; 7 positions agree with TRBD1. Germline values: CDR1 SGHNT, CDR2 YYREEE (reference sequence). This CDR3 contains 14 residues. The V gene end was trimmed by 0 bases and the J gene end by 2 bases; junction bases not matched to a gene: 1. The CDR3 bases that were read are TGTGCCAGCAGCTTGGAGACAGGGAACTATGGC. This gives the protein CASSLETGNYG. The whole CDR3 reads CASSLETGNYGYTF.

Worth noting for this clone: The sequenced fragment ends 3 residues before the CDR3 boundary, so the rest is inferred from the germline J gene. The chain joins TRBV7-2 to TRBJ1-2; a possible D gene is TRBD1 (5 bases). The CDR3 extends over 13 amino acids. The V end was cut by 5 bases, the J end by 4 bases, with 11 bases between. The germline gives CDR1 SGHTA, CDR2 FQGNSA. The CDR3 region is CASSTTVIYGYTF. Partial CDR3 DNA: TGTGCCAGCAGCACGACAGTCATCTATGGC.

Points on this clone: Read sequence stops 3 residues before the CDR3 end, and the germline J gene provides the missing end. V is TRBV7-2 and J is TRBJ2-1, with 10 bases identical to TRBD1. V lost 6 bases and J lost 4; bases outside the gene matches: 6. CDR1 and CDR2 from the germline V gene are SGHTA and FQGNSA. This CDR3 has 15 amino acids. The DNA read from the CDR3 is TGTGCCAGCAGTTCCGGGACAGGGGCTTACAATGAG. Translating it yields CASSSGTGAYNE. The CDR3 in full is CASSSGTGAYNEQFF.

Remarks on this clone: The read stops 3 residues short of the end of the CDR3; the missing end is completed from the germline J gene. The chain joins TRBV20-1 to TRBJ2-7; 10 bases agree with TRBD2. J lost 6 bases, V lost 6 bases, and 14 bases had no gene match. CDR3 length: 15 residues. Germline loops: CDR1 DFQATT, CDR2 SNEGSKA (reference sequence). The covered CDR3 bases are TGCAGTGCCCAACCCCCTAGCGGGAGTATCGTCGAG. Amino acid sequence: CSAQPPSGSIVE. The CDR3 in its entirety is CSAQPPSGSIVEQYF.

Comments on this clone: The read ends 3 residues before the CDR3 terminus; that terminus is restored from the germline J gene. The gene calls are TRBV10-2 and TRBJ2-1, with D hard to call. CDR1 is WSHSY, CDR2 SAAADI, per germline. CDR3 length equals 14 residues. Trimming left V 4 bases short and J 4 bases short, with 11 bases between. The CDR3 protein is CASSVQEWYNEQFF. The part of the CDR3 DNA that was read is TGCGCCAGCAGTGTGCAGGAATGGTACAATGAG.

Concerning this clone: The DNA ends 3 residues before the CDR3 does, and the rest of the CDR3 is filled in from the germline J gene. The chain recombines TRBV5-1 with TRBJ2-6, with D possibly being TRBD2 (5 bases). Germline loops: CDR1 SGHRS, CDR2 YFSETQ. The CDR3 has 17 residues. V was shortened by 2 bases and J by 0 bases, with 12 bases between the two germline ends. The CDR3 here is CASSFPGSSSGANVLTF. CDR3 DNA (partial): TGCGCCAGCAGCTTCCCGGGGTCGAGCTCTGGGGCCAACGTC.

On this clone itself: The read ends 3 residues before the CDR3 terminus; that terminus is restored from the germline J gene. The V call is TRBV2, the J call TRBJ2-3; tentatively, D is TRBD2 (6 bases). This CDR3 is built from 13 residues. Trimming cost V 5 bases and J 6 bases, with 12 bases left between them. The germline gives CDR1 SNHLY, CDR2 FYNNEI. CDR3 protein: CASSTWTTDTQYF. The CDR3 DNA, read in part, is TGTGCCAGCAGTACGTGGACTACCGATACG.

A remark on this clone: The CDR3 goes on 3 residues after the read ends, and that part is filled in from the germline J gene. The chain joins TRBV20-1 to TRBJ2-3; 7 bases align to TRBD2. The CDR3 runs 12 residues. In germline, CDR1 is DFQATT, CDR2 SNEGSKA (reference sequence). Trimming removed 5 bases from V and 7 bases from J; junction bases left unmatched: 6. The DNA read from the CDR3 is TGCAGTGCTCCACCGGGACTAAATACG. Translated: CSAPPGLNT. The full CDR3 reads CSAPPGLNTQYF.

Comment on this clone: The read terminates 3 residues before the CDR3 end, so the remaining end is supplied by the germline J gene. The chain carries TRBV2 and TRBJ1-1; the D is unclear. The germline CDR1 and CDR2 sequences are SNHLY and FYNNEI. Trimming pared 7 bases from V and 5 bases from J, leaving 8 bases between. This CDR3 comprises 11 residues. Here the CDR3 reads CASKSRTEAFF. CDR3 DNA (partial): TGTGCCAGCAAAAGCCGGACTGAA.

Notes on this clone: The missing CDR3 end, 3 residues past where the read stops, is filled in from the germline J gene. This chain connects TRBV10-3 to TRBJ1-2, with 11 bases lining up with TRBD1. Germline assignment: CDR1 ENHRY and CDR2 SYGVKD. The length of the CDR3 is 14 residues. Trimming took 6 bases from V and 4 from J; bases not matched to a gene: 4. The CDR3 region is CAIRPGQGGYGYTF. The covered CDR3 bases are TGTGCCATCAGACCGGGACAGGGGGGCTATGGC.

On this clone itself: The read terminates 3 residues before the CDR3 end, so the remaining end is supplied by the germline J gene. The chain joins TRBV5-1 to TRBJ2-7; TRBD2 matches 13 bases. Germline V CDR1 and CDR2: SGHRS, YFSETQ. The junction had 0 bases not matched to a gene; V was cut back by 0 bases and J by 0 bases. The CDR3 has 16 amino acids. CDR3 bases read: TGCGCCAGCAGCTTGGGGACTAGCGGGAGCTCCTACGAG. Its protein is CASSLGTSGSSYE. The whole CDR3 reads CASSLGTSGSSYEQYF.

As regards this clone: Read data end 3 residues before the CDR3 end; the end is taken from the germline J gene. The chain couples TRBV19 to TRBJ2-5, with a possible D match to TRBD2 (5 bases). From germline, CDR1 is LNHDA and CDR2 SQIVND (reference sequence). Deletions cut 3 bases from V and 5 bases from J, with 19 bases between. This CDR3 spans 16 amino acids. Partial CDR3 DNA: TGTGCCAGTAGTATCCGCGCGGGCCTCTCGGGGGAGACC. It yields the protein CASSIRAGLSGET. The full CDR3 protein reads CASSIRAGLSGETQYF.

On this clone itself: Read sequence stops 3 residues before the CDR3 end, and the germline J gene provides the missing end. The chain recombines TRBV18 with TRBJ1-4, with D possibly TRBD1 on 6 matching bases. Looked up from germline, CDR1 is KGHSH and CDR2 is LQKENI. The CDR3 is 14 residues long. The ends were cut back, 8 bases at V and 0 bases at J, with 10 bases in the middle. The DNA read from the CDR3 is TGTGCCAGCAGCGAGGGGGCAACTAATGAAAAA. Protein product: CASSEGATNEK. The complete CDR3 reads CASSEGATNEKLFF.

Concerning this clone itself: The CDR3 end is not reached by the read, which stops 3 residues before it; the germline J gene fills it in. J is TRBJ2-1 and V is TRBV10-3; 9 nucleotides agree with TRBD2. The length of the CDR3 is 17 residues. The germline CDR1 and CDR2 sequences are ENHRY and SYGVKD. The junction had 16 bases not matched to a gene; V was cut back by 6 bases and J by 7 bases. CDR3 region: CAISPFLGGGARNEQFF. CDR3 bases read: TGTGCCATCAGCCCCTTCCTTGGCGGGGGGGCCAGGAATGAG.

A remark on this clone: The read terminates 3 residues before the CDR3 end, so the remaining end is supplied by the germline J gene. V is TRBV2 and J is TRBJ1-4; 12 positions agree with TRBD1. CDR1 SNHLY and CDR2 FYNNEI come from the germline V gene. J was trimmed by 7 bases and V by 7 bases; bases with no gene match: 4. CDR3 size: 14 residues. The CDR3 loop reads CASTRDRGREKLFF. CDR3 bases read: TGTGCCAGCACCCGGGACAGGGGGCGTGAAAAA.

About this clone itself: The CDR3 end falls 3 residues outside the read, so it is completed with the germline J gene. The chain couples TRBV7-9 to TRBJ2-1; TRBD2 matches at 8 bases. This CDR3 spans 15 amino acids. The junction had 7 bases not matched to a gene; V was cut back by 5 bases and J by 4 bases. Germline V gene data show CDR1 as SEHNR and CDR2 as FQNEAQ (reference sequence). The CDR3 DNA, read in part, is TGTGCCAGCAGCCCTCCGGGGGGGATGTACAATGAG. Protein: CASSPPGGMYNE. The full CDR3 protein is CASSPPGGMYNEQFF.

Note on this clone: The missing CDR3 end, 3 residues past where the read stops, is filled in from the germline J gene. The chain recombines TRBV19 with TRBJ1-6; 8 bases line up with TRBD1. The V gene's germline CDR1 is LNHDA and CDR2 SQIVND (reference sequence). The length of the CDR3 is 15 residues. Unmatched junction bases numbered 5, after V lost 5 bases and J lost 5 bases. CDR3 DNA (partial): TGTGCCAGTAGTCGAATGACAGGGGATAATTCACCC. Translating gives CASSRMTGDNSP. The entire CDR3 protein reads CASSRMTGDNSPLHF.

Regarding this clone: The read ends 3 residues before the CDR3 terminus; that terminus is restored from the germline J gene. V usage is TRBV2 and J usage is TRBJ1-2; the match to TRBD1 covers 8 bases. CDR3 length: 13 residues. The germline V gene encodes CDR1 SNHLY and CDR2 FYNNEI. V lost 7 bases, J lost 7 bases, and 8 bases stayed unmatched. The covered CDR3 bases are TGTGCCAGCACTTCAGGGGGCAGAGGTGGC. It codes for CASTSGGRGG. The entire CDR3 is CASTSGGRGGYTF.

Of note for this clone: The read terminates 3 residues ahead of where the CDR3 ends, so the germline J gene completes it. The rearrangement uses TRBV5-1 and TRBJ2-7; 8 bases fit TRBD1. The J segment lost 2 bases and the V segment lost 4 bases, leaving 14 bases of the junction unmatched. The CDR3 consists of 17 residues. The germline CDR1 and CDR2 sequences are SGHRS and YFSETQ. The CDR3 sequence is CASSQPRTGGFAYEQYF. The part of the CDR3 DNA that was read is TGCGCCAGCAGCCAACCAAGAACAGGGGGATTCGCCTACGAG.

Details on this clone: Sequencing ends 3 residues short of the CDR3 end; the germline J gene provides the rest. The chain uses TRBV7-9 and TRBJ1-4; 7 nucleotides match TRBD1. The V and J ends lost 7 bases and 7 bases, in that order; junction bases with no gene match: 6. CDR1 and CDR2 (germline): SEHNR, FQNEAQ (reference sequence). This CDR3 comprises 13 residues. The CDR3 DNA, read in part, is TGTGCCAGCACTGACAGGGTCGGTGAAAAA. It is translated as CASTDRVGEK. The full-length CDR3 reads as CASTDRVGEKLFF.

In the case of this clone: The CDR3 is cut off 3 residues early in the read; its end comes from the germline J gene. The rearrangement links TRBV2 to TRBJ2-3; 8 bases line up with TRBD2. Germline CDR1 is SNHLY and CDR2 is FYNNEI. This CDR3 is 15 amino acids long. J gave up 1 base and V 6 bases, and 6 bases lay outside the gene matches. CDR3 residues: CASRDGLARTDTQYF. The covered CDR3 bases are TGTGCCAGCAGGGATGGACTAGCCCGCACAGATACG.

Concerning this clone: The read stops 3 residues short of the end of the CDR3; the missing end is completed from the germline J gene. The genes are TRBV7-9 and TRBJ2-2; D is possibly TRBD1 (5 bases). The CDR3 totals 14 residues. Germline CDR1 SEHNR, CDR2 FQNEAQ (reference sequence). Trimming left V 3 bases short and J 6 bases short, with 11 bases between. CDR3 sequence: CASSFLTGAGELFF. The covered CDR3 bases are TGTGCCAGCAGCTTTCTTACAGGAGCCGGGGAG. Combining the CDR3 with reference TRBV7-9 and TRBJ2-2 gives the whole variable domain DTGVSQNPRHKITKRGQNVTFRCDPISEHNRLYWYRQTLGQGPEFLTYFQNEAQLEKSRLLSDRFSAERPKGSFSTLEIQRTEQGDSAMYLCASSFLTGAGELFFGEGSRLTVL.

Remarks on this clone: The read ends 3 residues before the CDR3 terminus; that terminus is restored from the germline J gene. V usage is TRBV2 and J usage is TRBJ1-3; a weak D match, TRBD1 (5 bases). The V end lost 7 bases, the J end lost 4 bases, and 14 bases lay between the germline ends. Germline V gene lookup returns CDR1 SNHLY and CDR2 FYNNEI. This CDR3 spans 14 amino acids. The sequenced part of the CDR3 DNA is TGTGCCAGCAACCGCGACGGGGGAGGAAACACC. Translated, it gives CASNRDGGGNT. The full-length CDR3 reads as CASNRDGGGNTIYF.